The next 22 T cell receptor beta chains were all read from a single sample in a study of blood T cell repertoires in COVID-19. The method was immunoSEQ multiplex PCR; TCRdb's version includes in-frame clones alone and lacks a portion of them. This sample carries fewer than 150,000 clones, about nine tenths of them seen once, and the ten largest clones take 4.6%. Sequenced input: peripheral blood. The receptor source for this set is a woman aged 45-60 years with acute or convalescent COVID-19.

The chain is built from TRBV29-1 and TRBJ2-1, with a weak D call TRBD1 (6 bases). V dropped 7 bases and J dropped 9 bases, with 16 bases sitting between them. This CDR3 region has 12 residues. Germline V gene data show CDR1 as SQVTM and CDR2 as ANQGSEA. The CDR3 DNA reads TGCAGCGCTACTATTACAGGGAGTGAGCAGTTCTTC. It translates to CSATITGSEQFF.

This chain connects TRBV10-1 to TRBJ2-1; the D is unclear. Germline V gives CDR1 WNHNN, CDR2 SYGVQD (reference sequence). The germline V and J ends were trimmed by 5 bases and 8 bases, with 13 bases remaining between them. The CDR3 sequence is 13 residues long. The CDR3 is CASSTASVDEQFF. The DNA of the CDR3 is TGCGCCAGCAGTACCGCTTCGGTGGATGAGCAGTTCTTC.

The rearrangement uses TRBV28 and TRBJ1-1, with D unclear. V shed 0 bases and J shed 1 base, with 12 bases lying between them. The CDR3 consists of 16 residues. Germline V gene data show CDR1 as MDHEN and CDR2 as SYDVKM. CDR3 nucleotide sequence: TGTGCCAGCAGTTTATGGGAAGTTTCGGGGAACACTGAAGCTTTCTTT. Translating gives CASSLWEVSGNTEAFF.

The rearrangement uses TRBV4-3 and TRBJ1-2; the D gene is possibly TRBD1 (5 bases). V lost 3 bases to trimming and J lost 4 bases, with 18 bases between them. In germline, CDR1 is LGHNA, CDR2 YSLEER. CDR3 length: 16 amino acids. The CDR3 protein is CASSHPNGREAYGYTF. The CDR3 DNA sequence: TGCGCCAGCAGCCACCCAAATGGCAGGGAGGCCTATGGCTACACCTTC.

The chain is built from TRBV5-1 and TRBJ2-3; 7 bases fit TRBD2. The CDR3 consists of 14 residues. Germline lookup yields CDR1 SGHRS and CDR2 YFSETQ. The J segment lost 4 bases and the V segment lost 9 bases, leaving 11 bases of the junction unmatched. The CDR3 nucleotides are TGCGCCACTACAGCGGGGTCATCCCCAGATACGCAGTATTTT. This codes for CATTAGSSPDTQYF.

This chain links TRBV18 with TRBJ2-2, with D possibly matching TRBD2 (5 bases). The V end was cut by 2 bases, the J end by 2 bases, with 12 bases between. The CDR3 contains 16 residues. CDR1 and CDR2 (germline): KGHSH, LQKENI. The CDR3 coding sequence is TGTGCCAGCTCACCAACCGGGATCCCAAACACCGGGGAGCTGTTTTTT. Its translation: CASSPTGIPNTGELFF.

This clone appeared a single time. This CDR3 is CASSLAVRERFF. CDR3 coding DNA: TGTGCCAGCAGCTTAGCGGTCAGGGAACGGTTCTTC. The V gene is TRBV7-8, the J gene TRBJ2-1; weak D call: TRBD1 (5 bases). This CDR3 is built from 12 residues. In germline, CDR1 is SGHVS, CDR2 FQNEAQ. The V and J ends lost 0 bases and 15 bases respectively, with 12 bases between them.

The chain couples TRBV5-4 to TRBJ2-3, with 7 bases fitting TRBD1. The V and J ends lost 3 bases and 0 bases, in that order; junction bases with no gene match: 7. Germline values: CDR1 SGHNT, CDR2 YYREEE (reference sequence). The CDR3 is made up of 16 amino acids. The CDR3 DNA reads TGTGCCAGCAGCTCAAGGACAGGAACAAGCACAGATACGCAGTATTTT. Its translation: CASSSRTGTSTDTQYF.

J is TRBJ1-1 and V is TRBV30, with D maybe TRBD1 (5 bases). The CDR3 is 14 amino acids. V was clipped by 0 bases and J by 1 base, with 9 bases between them. The V gene's germline CDR1 is GTSNPN and CDR2 SVGIG (reference sequence). CDR3 sequence reads: CAWSVGQGNTEAFF. The CDR3 bases are TGTGCCTGGAGTGTGGGGCAGGGGAACACTGAAGCTTTCTTT.

This clone has only one observation. The chain uses TRBV24-1 and TRBJ1-5; D is unclear. CDR1 KGHDR and CDR2 SFDVKD come from the germline V gene. V dropped 3 bases and J dropped 8 bases, with 7 bases sitting between them. This CDR3 region has 12 residues. The CDR3 loop is CATSDTTEPQHF. The CDR3 DNA reads TGTGCCACCAGTGATACAACCGAGCCCCAGCATTTT.

The chain carries TRBV28 and TRBJ1-1; D is undetermined. Trimming stripped 3 bases from V and 3 bases from J, with 20 bases between. The CDR3 is 17 amino acids. Germline CDR1 reads MDHEN; CDR2 reads SYDVKM. The CDR3 bases are TGTGCCAGCAGTTTGGCCCGCGGGGTTTTTTACGACACTGAAGCTTTCTTT. Its translation: CASSLARGVFYDTEAFF.

The chain is built from TRBV9 and TRBJ1-6; 8 bases agree with TRBD1. The germline gives CDR1 SGDLS, CDR2 YYNGEE. This CDR3 has 19 amino acids. The trim removed 3 bases at V and 0 bases at J, leaving 11 bases unmatched. CDR3 in amino acids: CASSGTGTGVSSYNSPLHF. CDR3 DNA sequence: TGTGCCAGCAGCGGAACCGGGACAGGAGTTAGCTCCTATAATTCACCCCTCCACTTT.

This clone was observed once. V gene TRBV3-1 (or the pseudogene TRBV3-2) combines with J gene TRBJ2-3; D possibly corresponds to TRBD1 (5 bases). V lost 8 bases, J lost 6 bases, and 12 bases lay in between. In germline, CDR1 is LGHDT, CDR2 YNNKEL (reference sequence). The CDR3 covers 12 residues. The CDR3, as DNA: TGTGCCAGCGGGGCGGTCAGCGATACGCAGTATTTT. As protein: CASGAVSDTQYF.

The chain is built from TRBV20-1 and TRBJ2-5; D ambiguous. V was cut by 1 base and J by 5 bases, with 5 bases left in between. The CDR3 runs 11 residues. The germline V gene has CDR1 DFQATT and CDR2 SNEGSKA (reference sequence). In DNA, the CDR3 is TGCAGTGCTAGAGTCGGGGAGACCCAGTACTTC. It codes for CSARVGETQYF.

The chain joins TRBV28 to TRBJ1-6; D uncertain. V shed 6 bases and J shed 6 bases, with 15 bases lying between them. CDR1 and CDR2 (germline): MDHEN, SYDVKM. There are 15 residues in the CDR3. CDR3 protein: CASSSRGGLNSPLHF. CDR3 DNA: TGTGCCAGCAGCTCCCGAGGAGGTCTTAATTCACCCCTCCACTTT.

This chain joins TRBV6-5 and TRBJ1-1; D perhaps matches TRBD1 (5 bases). Trimming removed 5 bases at V and 7 bases at J, with 14 bases between. Germline CDR1 reads MNHEY; CDR2 reads SVGAGI. The length of the CDR3 is 13 residues. The chain's CDR3 is CASSPSQGLEAFF. The CDR3 bases are TGTGCCAGCAGTCCTTCGCAGGGTCTTGAAGCTTTCTTT.

The chain carries TRBV28 and TRBJ2-7; D may be TRBD1 (5 bases). The V gene's germline CDR1 is MDHEN and CDR2 SYDVKM. This CDR3 is built from 15 residues. The germline V and J ends were trimmed by 6 bases and 0 bases, with 15 bases remaining between them. CDR3 residues: CASSPPGHSSYEQYF. Here the CDR3 DNA reads TGTGCCAGCAGCCCCCCAGGGCATAGCTCCTACGAGCAGTACTTC.

The gene calls are TRBV7-9 and TRBJ2-7; 7 bases match TRBD2. This CDR3 contains 15 residues. The germline V gene encodes CDR1 SEHNR and CDR2 FQNEAQ (reference sequence). V dropped 0 bases and J dropped 3; count of bases not matched to a gene: 5. The CDR3 nucleotides are TGTGCCAGCAGCTTAGCGCACGGCGGGAGCTACGAGCAGTACTTC. Its protein product is CASSLAHGGSYEQYF.

The CDR3 nucleotides are TGTGCCAGCAGAGGGGACAGTTACTCTGGAAACACCATATATTTT. Its translation: CASRGDSYSGNTIYF. The V call is TRBV6-5, the J call TRBJ1-3; 7 nucleotides agree with TRBD1. The CDR3 is made up of 15 amino acids. Trimming removed 6 bases from V and 0 bases from J; junction bases left unmatched: 5. Germline-derived CDR1 and CDR2 are MNHEY and SVGAGI.

This clone was counted once. The chain couples TRBV6-5 to TRBJ1-1, with 9 positions matching TRBD1. V lost 7 bases, J lost 5 bases, and 5 bases stayed unmatched. CDR3 size: 13 residues. Germline V CDR1 and CDR2: MNHEY, SVGAGI. The CDR3 DNA follows: TGTGCCAGCAAGGGACAGGGAAGGACTGAAGCTTTCTTT. Its protein product is CASKGQGRTEAFF.

The chain couples TRBV19 to TRBJ1-2; TRBD1 is a possible D gene (6 bases). Germline V gene lookup returns CDR1 LNHDA and CDR2 SQIVND (reference sequence). Trimming removed 3 bases from V and 0 bases from J, with 8 bases in between. This CDR3 has 14 residues. As DNA, the CDR3 is TGTGCCAGTAGTATCGAGGGGGCTAACTATGGCTACACCTTC. This translates into CASSIEGANYGYTF.

The V gene is TRBV5-1, the J gene TRBJ2-2; a possible D gene is TRBD1 (5 bases). Germline CDR1 and CDR2: SGHRS and YFSETQ. The CDR3 spans 14 residues. V lost 0 bases and J 5 bases, leaving 8 bases between the germline ends. In nucleotides, the CDR3 is TGCGCCAGCAGCTTGGGACAGACGACCGGGGAGCTGTTTTTT. Its protein product is CASSLGQTTGELFF.